This T cell receptor beta chain is from a study of cytomegalovirus exposure and HLA in healthy donors. V was clipped by 7 bases and J by 5 bases, with 14 bases between them. The germline gives CDR1 MNHNY, CDR2 SVGAGI (reference sequence). There are 13 residues in the CDR3. The study, taken as a whole, reports: Usually a TCR sequence was rare, but some public TCRs were found in many donors. The authors enumerated roughly 180 TCR beta chains as linked to cytomegalovirus. A subsequent analysis found that TCR clusters from the first cohort also tended to co-occur in the roughly 120 validation repertoires, with approximately 95% of cluster scores above 0.

This clone occurred once. Antigen unknown. Some clones are missing from TCRdb's copy, which holds only in-frame ones; the method was immunoSEQ multiplex PCR. The repertoire includes some 110,000 clones, around nine tenths of them detected once, and about 4% sits in the top ten. Among the roughly 110 subjects of the validation cohort, separate from the approximately 700-subject first cohort, were the donors. The gene calls are TRBV6-6 and TRBJ1-2, with D possibly matching TRBD1 (5 bases). The source of this sequence is a man aged 18 to 29 in good health and CMV-seropositive. The sequencing sample was made of PBMCs. CDR3 sequence reads: CASIDSSSYGYTF. The CDR3 bases are TGTGCCAGCATCGACAGCTCCTCATATGGCTACACCTTC.